A single sample is the source of the 27 T cell receptor beta chains below, sequenced in a study of cytomegalovirus exposure and HLA in healthy donors. The study ran its PCR with 60 Vbeta and 13 Jbeta primers. Some clones are missing from TCRdb's copy, which holds only in-frame ones; the method was immunoSEQ multiplex PCR. The table shows about 110,000 clones, with around 15% occurring only once. The sequencing input was PBMCs. These receptor sequences come from a female donor in good health and CMV-seronegative.

The CDR3 region has the DNA TGCAGCGTGTGGACAGGGCGCTACCGGGGCTATGGCTACACCTTC. Translated: CSVWTGRYRGYGYTF. The rearrangement uses TRBV29-1 and TRBJ1-2; 8 bases are shared with TRBD1. Looked up from germline, CDR1 is SQVTM and CDR2 is ANQGSEA. V lost 6 bases, J lost 4 bases, and 13 bases stayed unmatched. This CDR3 comprises 15 residues.

The chain couples TRBV5-1 to TRBJ2-3; a weak D match, TRBD1 (6 bases). Trimming took 0 bases from V and 2 from J, leaving 13 bases between them. CDR1 and CDR2 from the germline V gene are SGHRS and YFSETQ. The CDR3 sequence is 16 residues long. This CDR3 reads CASSLALQGFTDTQYF. CDR3 DNA sequence: TGCGCCAGCAGCTTGGCCTTACAGGGCTTCACAGATACGCAGTATTTT.

The chain combines TRBV4-2 with TRBJ2-4; D possibly corresponds to TRBD1 (6 bases). Germline V gene lookup returns CDR1 LGHNA and CDR2 YNFKEQ. V was pared by 4 bases and J by 6 bases, with 7 bases between. The CDR3 length is 12 residues. CDR3 bases: TGTGCCAGCAGCCCGGACAGAAACATTCAGTACTTC. Protein product: CASSPDRNIQYF.

This clone was seen more than once but under ten times. The V call is TRBV7-9, the J call TRBJ2-5; 11 bases are shared with TRBD2. V lost 5 bases to trimming and J lost 5 bases; unmatched junction nucleotides: 13. Per the germline V gene, CDR1 is SEHNR and CDR2 is FQNEAQ (reference sequence). CDR3 length equals 17 residues. The CDR3 DNA reads as TGTGCCAGCAGCAGCGGGACTAGCGGACCCTTTGTGGAGACCCAGTACTTC. Translating gives CASSSGTSGPFVETQYF.

This clone was recorded a few times. The V gene is TRBV6-5, the J gene TRBJ2-1; D ambiguous. The CDR3 runs 11 residues. V was shortened by 1 base and J by 8 bases, with 3 bases between the two germline ends. Germline CDR1 and CDR2: MNHEY and SVGAGI. DNA for the CDR3: TGTGCCAGCAGTTACTTCTATGAGCAGTTCTTC. Amino acid sequence: CASSYFYEQFF.

The chain uses TRBV9 and TRBJ2-1; 8 nucleotides agree with TRBD1. The CDR3 is made up of 15 amino acids. The trim removed 1 base at V and 8 bases at J, leaving 8 bases unmatched. From germline, CDR1 is SGDLS and CDR2 YYNGEE. This CDR3 reads CASSVWQGAVDEQFF. The CDR3, as DNA: TGTGCCAGCAGCGTATGGCAGGGGGCCGTGGATGAGCAGTTCTTC.

There are a few counts of this clone. This sequence joins TRBV19 and TRBJ1-2; D is ambiguous. Trimming removed 7 bases from V and 2 bases from J, with 14 bases in between. This CDR3 is built from 14 residues. The germline CDR1 and CDR2 sequences are LNHDA and SQIVND (reference sequence). CDR3 nucleotide sequence: TGTGCCAGTACTAATCACGGGATCAACTATGGCTACACCTTC. It yields the protein CASTNHGINYGYTF.

The chain uses TRBV28 and TRBJ2-7; D not certain. V lost 5 bases and J 3 bases, leaving 5 bases between the germline ends. This CDR3 has 11 amino acids. Germline V gene sequence: CDR1 MDHEN, CDR2 SYDVKM. This CDR3 reads CASSQNYEQYF. The CDR3 DNA reads TGTGCCAGCAGTCAGAACTACGAGCAGTACTTC.

V and J are TRBV5-1 and TRBJ2-3; weak D call: TRBD2 (6 bases). Germline-derived CDR1 and CDR2 are SGHRS and YFSETQ. Trimming removed 2 bases from V and 1 base from J, with 14 bases in between. The CDR3 is 16 residues long. This CDR3 reads CASSFLASERTDTQYF. CDR3 nucleotides: TGCGCCAGCAGCTTCCTGGCTAGCGAACGCACAGATACGCAGTATTTT.

The chain employs TRBV6-1 and TRBJ2-7, with 8 bases identical to TRBD1. CDR1 and CDR2 from the germline V gene are MNHNS and SASEGT. There are 16 residues in the CDR3. Trimming at V came to 3 bases and at J to 4 bases, leaving 11 bases not matched to a gene. The CDR3 reads CASSESGQAGSYEQYF. In DNA form, the CDR3 reads TGTGCCAGCAGTGAGTCGGGACAGGCGGGTTCTTACGAGCAGTACTTC.

There are many counts of this clone. This sequence joins TRBV27 and TRBJ1-1; D is ambiguous. The CDR3 is 16 amino acids. In germline, CDR1 is MNHEY, CDR2 SMNVEV (reference sequence). Between the trimmed V and J ends, which lost 0 bases and 7 bases, there was a span of 18 bases. The CDR3 coding sequence is TGTGCCAGCAGTTTATCGATTTCCGGGTTTGGCATTGAAGCTTTCTTT. Protein product: CASSLSISGFGIEAFF.

This clone was detected a few times. The V call is TRBV28, the J call TRBJ2-7; 9 nucleotides align to TRBD1. With 5 bases clipped from V and 12 bases from J, the junction kept 11 bases outside the gene matches. Germline values: CDR1 MDHEN, CDR2 SYDVKM. The CDR3 runs 13 residues. The CDR3 protein is CASSPPGQGAGYF. In DNA form, the CDR3 reads TGTGCCAGCAGTCCCCCGGGACAGGGAGCCGGGTACTTC.

The chain carries TRBV5-1 and TRBJ2-3; D remains unclear. Germline values: CDR1 SGHRS, CDR2 YFSETQ. Trimming removed 4 bases from V and 2 bases from J, with 11 bases in between. This CDR3 region has 14 residues. CDR3 region: CASSPSQSTDTQYF. The CDR3 DNA reads as TGCGCCAGCAGCCCTTCCCAGTCCACAGATACGCAGTATTTT.

The chain links TRBV5-1 to TRBJ1-2, with D possibly being TRBD1 (5 bases). Trimming left V 0 bases short and J 4 bases short, with 10 bases between. Germline V gives CDR1 SGHRS, CDR2 YFSETQ. The CDR3 length is 14 residues. CDR3 bases: TGCGCCAGCAGCTTGGACGGGGGTCCCTATGGCTACACCTTC. Translation: CASSLDGGPYGYTF.

The table lists this clone with a few counts. The chain couples TRBV7-2 to TRBJ1-5; 8 nucleotides line up with TRBD1. CDR1 is SGHTA and CDR2 is FQGNSA in the germline V gene. Trimming removed 5 bases from V and 2 bases from J; junction bases left unmatched: 2. This CDR3 comprises 14 residues. CDR3 sequence: CASSRGQGNQPQHF. The DNA for the CDR3 is TGTGCCAGCAGCCGGGGACAGGGCAATCAGCCCCAGCATTTT.

This clone came up a few times. The chain couples TRBV4-3 to TRBJ1-2, with TRBD1 matching over 7 bases. CDR1 and CDR2 from the germline V gene are LGHNA and YSLEER. The trim removed 0 bases at V and 4 bases at J, leaving 17 bases unmatched. This CDR3 is built from 19 residues. The CDR3 coding sequence is TGCGCCAGCAGCCAAGATATACGACCTGGGACAGTAATGGCCTATGGCTACACCTTC. Its protein is CASSQDIRPGTVMAYGYTF.

The chain is built from TRBV5-1 and TRBJ1-1; D gene uncertain. Trimming took off 3 bases at V and 7 bases at J, with 13 bases between the two ends. The CDR3 length is 13 residues. Germline CDR1 SGHRS, CDR2 YFSETQ. In nucleotides, the CDR3 is TGCGCCAGCAGCTCGAGGGAGGGAGGTGAAGCTTTCTTT. This codes for CASSSREGGEAFF. Based on the CDR3 plus reference TRBV5-1 and TRBJ1-1, the full variable domain is KAGVTQTPRYLIKTRGQQVTLSCSPISGHRSVSWYQQTPGQGLQFLFEYFSETQRNKGNFPGRFSGRQFSNSRSEMNVSTLELGDSALYLCASSSREGGEAFFGQGTRLTVV.

This clone was counted between two and nine times. This chain joins TRBV28 and TRBJ2-3; 9 nucleotides match TRBD2. J gave up 1 base and V 7 bases, and 6 bases lay outside the gene matches. The CDR3 is made up of 15 amino acids. Germline lookup yields CDR1 MDHEN and CDR2 SYDVKM. The CDR3 nucleotides read TGTGCCAGCAATATAGCGGGAGAGGGCACAGATACGCAGTATTTT. This codes for CASNIAGEGTDTQYF.

This clone was detected a few times. The V gene is TRBV7-2, the J gene TRBJ1-2, with D perhaps matching TRBD1 (6 bases). Germline CDR1 reads SGHTA; CDR2 reads FQGNSA. Trimming pared 4 bases from V and 7 bases from J, leaving 16 bases between. This CDR3 comprises 14 residues. The CDR3 reads CASSWGQASGGYTF. DNA of the CDR3: TGTGCCAGCAGCTGGGGACAAGCCTCTGGTGGCTACACCTTC. The variable domain in full, with the rest retrieved from reference TRBV7-2 and TRBJ1-2, is GAGVSQSPSNKVTEKGKDVELRCDPISGHTALYWYRQSLGQGLEFLIYFQGNSAPDKSGLPSDRFSAERTGGSVSTLTIQRTQQEDSAVYLCASSWGQASGGYTFGSGTRLTVV.

This chain uses TRBV5-6 with TRBJ1-3; the D gene is possibly TRBD1 (6 bases). The CDR3 covers 17 residues. CDR1 SGHDT and CDR2 YYEEEE come from the germline V gene. The germline V and J ends were trimmed by 0 bases and 0 bases, with 13 bases remaining between them. The CDR3 region is CASSLVDRPLSGNTIYF. In DNA form, the CDR3 reads TGTGCCAGCAGCTTGGTGGACAGACCACTCTCTGGAAACACCATATATTTT.

CDR3 DNA sequence: TGTGCCTGGAGTGTACGACAGGAAGAGACCCAGTACTTC. Translation: CAWSVRQEETQYF. The genes are TRBV30 and TRBJ2-5, with a tentative D call TRBD1 (6 bases). Per germline, CDR1 GTSNPN and CDR2 SVGIG (reference sequence). The CDR3 loop spans 13 amino acids. The V end lost 0 bases, the J end lost 3 bases, and 8 bases lay between the germline ends. The full variable domain, in which reference TRBV30 and TRBJ2-5 provide the parts outside the CDR3, is SQTIHQWPATLVQPVGSPLSLECTVEGTSNPNLYWYRQAAGRGLQLLFYSVGIGQISSEVPQNLSASRPQDRQFILSSKKLLLSDSGFYLCAWSVRQEETQYFGPGTRLLVL.

This clone was recorded a few times. The V gene is TRBV28, the J gene TRBJ2-1, with 7 bases lining up with TRBD1. CDR1 and CDR2 from the germline V gene are MDHEN and SYDVKM. The CDR3 is made up of 12 amino acids. The V segment lost 4 bases and the J segment 9 bases; nucleotides outside the gene matches: 3. CDR3 sequence reads: CASSSSGGEQFF. In nucleotides, the CDR3 is TGTGCCAGCAGTTCCTCAGGGGGTGAGCAGTTCTTC.

This clone was counted a few times. The genes are TRBV27 and TRBJ2-6; D gene ambiguous. The germline CDR1 and CDR2 sequences are MNHEY and SMNVEV (reference sequence). Trimming stripped 7 bases from V and 0 bases from J, with 13 bases between. CDR3 length: 16 amino acids. In DNA, the CDR3 is TGTGCCAGCACGACTGGCGCAAGCTCTGGGGCCAACGTCCTGACTTTC. Residues: CASTTGASSGANVLTF.

The chain has TRBV5-4 and TRBJ2-1, with 8 bases aligning to TRBD2. CDR1 is SGHNT, CDR2 YYREEE, per germline (reference sequence). The CDR3 sequence is 15 residues long. Germline trimming cut 2 bases from V and 7 bases from J; bases unmatched to any gene: 8. The CDR3 DNA follows: TGTGCCAGCAGCTTTTCCGGCGGGGGGCGGAATGAGCAGTTCTTC. This translates into CASSFSGGGRNEQFF.

The V call is TRBV13, the J call TRBJ2-1; D is perhaps TRBD2 (6 bases). Between the trimmed V and J ends, which lost 7 bases and 4 bases, there was a span of 14 bases. The CDR3 contains 14 residues. Germline lookup yields CDR1 PRHDT and CDR2 FYEKMQ (reference sequence). The CDR3 loop is CASTLRRGYNEQFF. The CDR3, as DNA: TGTGCCAGCACGCTAAGGCGGGGATACAATGAGCAGTTCTTC.

The chain recombines TRBV5-4 with TRBJ1-2; 11 bases agree with TRBD1. V trimming: 7 bases; J trimming: 4 bases; junction bases outside the gene matches: 3. The CDR3 is made up of 13 amino acids. Germline values: CDR1 SGHNT, CDR2 YYREEE (reference sequence). CDR3 region: CASGQGASYGYTF. The CDR3 DNA sequence: TGTGCCAGCGGACAGGGGGCCTCCTATGGCTACACCTTC.

The chain uses TRBV5-4 and TRBJ2-6, with D unresolved. The V gene lost 0 bases and the J gene lost 1 base, with 14 bases spanning the gap. Germline V gene sequence: CDR1 SGHNT, CDR2 YYREEE (reference sequence). The CDR3 runs to 18 residues. The CDR3 bases are TGTGCCAGCAGCTTGGGATCGGTTATCTCATCTGGGGCCAACGTCCTGACTTTC. This sequence encodes CASSLGSVISSGANVLTF.